A single sample is the source of the 11 T cell receptor beta chains below, sequenced in a study of a mutant IDH1 vaccine in newly diagnosed glioma. Method: immunoSEQ multiplex PCR; TCRdb's copy keeps in-frame clones and lacks some. The table lists more than 35,000 clones, approximately 83% of them singletons, with around 1.8% in the top ten. Time point reported: week 5, during vaccination. Vaccination used 300 ug of mutant IDH1 20-mer peptide per dose, with topical imiquimod. Antigens for these TCRs are unknown. The sample consisted of PBMCs, taken from a glioma patient whose treatment included an IDH1 peptide vaccine. The source of these receptors is a middle-aged man with glioma.

This chain joins TRBV15 and TRBJ1-5; D is uncertain. Trimming cost V 1 base and J 4 bases, with 8 bases left between them. The CDR3 is 14 amino acids. Per the germline V gene, CDR1 is LNHNV and CDR2 is YYDKDF (reference sequence). The chain's CDR3 is CATSRGEGNQPQHF. The CDR3 DNA reads as TGTGCCACCAGCAGAGGGGAAGGAAATCAGCCCCAGCATTTT.

The chain couples TRBV4-3 to TRBJ2-7; 7 bases line up with TRBD1. Germline CDR1 and CDR2: LGHNA and YSLEER. J lost 7 bases, V lost 0 bases, and 9 bases had no gene match. There are 15 residues in the CDR3. CDR3 DNA: TGCGCCAGCAGCCAAGATAGCAGGGGGTGGTGGGAGCAGTACTTC. Protein sequence: CASSQDSRGWWEQYF.

Here the CDR3 DNA reads TGTGCCAGCTCTCGAACAGGACGGACGAACACCGGGGAGCTGTTTTTT. Its translation is CASSRTGRTNTGELFF. The chain has TRBV18 and TRBJ2-2, with D possibly TRBD1 on 5 matching bases. This CDR3 is built from 16 residues. Germline V lookup: CDR1 KGHSH, CDR2 LQKENI. The V and J ends lost 6 bases and 0 bases respectively, with 14 bases between them.

This sequence joins TRBV7-8 and TRBJ2-7; 12 nucleotides line up with TRBD2. After removal of 5 bases from V and 2 bases from J, the junction contained 7 bases not matched to a gene. Per the germline V gene, CDR1 is SGHVS and CDR2 is FQNEAQ. This CDR3 is built from 16 residues. CDR3 residues: CASSVGTSGQPYEQYF. Written as DNA, the CDR3 is TGTGCCAGCAGCGTTGGGACTAGCGGGCAACCCTACGAGCAGTACTTC.

The chain combines TRBV4-1 with TRBJ1-1; 9 nucleotides match TRBD1. The CDR3 sequence is 13 residues long. With 1 base clipped from V and 11 bases from J, the junction kept 5 bases outside the gene matches. Germline CDR1 and CDR2: MGHRA and YSYEKL. The CDR3 region is CASSQGVDRGAFF. In DNA, the CDR3 is TGCGCCAGCAGCCAAGGGGTAGACAGGGGGGCTTTCTTT.

CDR3 sequence (DNA): TGTGCCAGCAGCTCCGGGGTGGGGGGCAGGCGTTATGAAAAACTGTTTTTT. It is translated as CASSSGVGGRRYEKLFF. V gene TRBV7-9 combines with J gene TRBJ1-4, with D tentatively TRBD1 (6 bases). Germline lookup yields CDR1 SEHNR and CDR2 FQNEAQ (reference sequence). V shed 4 bases and J shed 6 bases, with 21 bases lying between them. This CDR3 comprises 17 residues.

This chain links TRBV19 with TRBJ2-4, with 7 bases matching TRBD2. CDR1 is LNHDA, CDR2 SQIVND, per germline (reference sequence). Trimming cost V 6 bases and J 2 bases; bases outside gene matches: 7. The CDR3 has 15 residues. CDR3 loop: CASSGRESPKNIQYF. The CDR3 DNA follows: TGTGCCAGTAGCGGGCGGGAGTCTCCCAAAAACATTCAGTACTTC.

J is TRBJ2-1 and V is TRBV14; 7 bases agree with TRBD1. The CDR3 sequence is 15 residues long. The germline CDR1 and CDR2 sequences are SGHDN and FVKESK. Losses at the gene ends were 1 base for V and 4 bases for J; bases not matched to a gene: 4. The CDR3 bases are TGTGCCAGCAGCCAAGCAGGGACAGTGTACAATGAGCAGTTCTTC. Translating it yields CASSQAGTVYNEQFF.

This rearrangement joins TRBV5-6 to TRBJ1-1, with D uncertain. Trimming cost V 0 bases and J 1 base, with 4 bases left between them. The CDR3 is 13 residues long. Per germline, CDR1 SGHDT and CDR2 YYEEEE. CDR3: CASSLVRNTEAFF. In DNA form, the CDR3 reads TGTGCCAGCAGCTTGGTTCGGAACACTGAAGCTTTCTTT.

This clone showed up just a few times. V and J are TRBV29-1 and TRBJ1-1; D gene uncertain. The V end lost 4 bases, the J end lost 2 bases, and 8 bases lay between the germline ends. The CDR3 consists of 12 residues. Germline CDR1 and CDR2: SQVTM and ANQGSEA. DNA of the CDR3: TGCAGCGTTGGTGGCAGTAACACTGAAGCTTTCTTT. Translated: CSVGGSNTEAFF.

Only one count was recorded for this clone. The rearrangement links TRBV27 to TRBJ2-2; 13 bases map to TRBD2. Germline CDR1 MNHEY, CDR2 SMNVEV (reference sequence). J gave up 5 bases and V 6 bases, and 9 bases lay outside the gene matches. The CDR3 consists of 17 residues. DNA of the CDR3: TGTGCCAGCAGCATTACTAGCGGGAGGGCGAGGACCGGGGAGCTGTTTTTT. Translated, it gives CASSITSGRARTGELFF.